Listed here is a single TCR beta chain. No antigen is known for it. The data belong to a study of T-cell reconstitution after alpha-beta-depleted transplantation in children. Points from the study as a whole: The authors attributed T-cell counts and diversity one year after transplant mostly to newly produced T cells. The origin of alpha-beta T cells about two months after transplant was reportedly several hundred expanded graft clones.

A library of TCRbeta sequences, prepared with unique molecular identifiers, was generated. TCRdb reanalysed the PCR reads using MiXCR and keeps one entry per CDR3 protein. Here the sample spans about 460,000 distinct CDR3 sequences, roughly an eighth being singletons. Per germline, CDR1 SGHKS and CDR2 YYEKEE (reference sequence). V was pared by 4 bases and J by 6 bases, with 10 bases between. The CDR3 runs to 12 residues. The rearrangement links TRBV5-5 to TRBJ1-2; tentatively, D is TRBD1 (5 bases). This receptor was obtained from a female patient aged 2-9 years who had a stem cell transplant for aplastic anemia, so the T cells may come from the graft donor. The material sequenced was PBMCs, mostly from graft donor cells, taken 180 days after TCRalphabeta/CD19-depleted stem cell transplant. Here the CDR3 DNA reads TGTGCCAGCAGCCCTCAGGGTAATGGCTACACCTTC. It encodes CASSPQGNGYTF.